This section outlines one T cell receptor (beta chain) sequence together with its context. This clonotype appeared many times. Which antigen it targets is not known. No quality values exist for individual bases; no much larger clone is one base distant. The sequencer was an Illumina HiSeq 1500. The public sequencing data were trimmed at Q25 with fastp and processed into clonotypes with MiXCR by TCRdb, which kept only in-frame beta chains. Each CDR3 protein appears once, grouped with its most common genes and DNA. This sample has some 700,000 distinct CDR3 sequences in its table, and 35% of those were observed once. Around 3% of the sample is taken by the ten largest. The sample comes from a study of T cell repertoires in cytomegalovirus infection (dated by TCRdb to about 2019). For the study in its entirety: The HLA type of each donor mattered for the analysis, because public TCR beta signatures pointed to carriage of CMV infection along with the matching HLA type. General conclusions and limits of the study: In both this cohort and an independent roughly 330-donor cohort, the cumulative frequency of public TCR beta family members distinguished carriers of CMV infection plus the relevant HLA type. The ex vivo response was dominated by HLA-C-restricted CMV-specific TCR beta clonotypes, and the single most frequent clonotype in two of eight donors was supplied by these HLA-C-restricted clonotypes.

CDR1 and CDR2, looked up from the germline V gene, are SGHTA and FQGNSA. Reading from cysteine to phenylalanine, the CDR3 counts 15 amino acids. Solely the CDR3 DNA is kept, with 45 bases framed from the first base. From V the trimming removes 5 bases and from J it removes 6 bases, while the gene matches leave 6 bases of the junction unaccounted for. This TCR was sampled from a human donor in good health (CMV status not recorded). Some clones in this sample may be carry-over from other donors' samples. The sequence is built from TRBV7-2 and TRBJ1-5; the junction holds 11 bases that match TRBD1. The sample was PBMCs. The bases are TGTGCCAGCAGCCCGGGACAGGGGGTTCGTCAGCCCCAGCATTTT. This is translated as CASSPGQGVRQPQHF.